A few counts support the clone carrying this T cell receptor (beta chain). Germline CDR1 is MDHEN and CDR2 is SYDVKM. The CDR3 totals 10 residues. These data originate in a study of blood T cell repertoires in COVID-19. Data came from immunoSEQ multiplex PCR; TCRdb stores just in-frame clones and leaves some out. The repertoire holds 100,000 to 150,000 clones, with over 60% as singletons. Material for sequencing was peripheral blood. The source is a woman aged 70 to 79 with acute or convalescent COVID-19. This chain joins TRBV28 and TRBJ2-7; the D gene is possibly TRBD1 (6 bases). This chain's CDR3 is CSSGDYEQYF. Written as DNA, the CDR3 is TGTAGCTCAGGGGACTACGAGCAGTACTTC.